The 11 T cell receptor beta chains reported below all come from one sample, sequenced in a study of blood T cell repertoires in COVID-19 (dated by TCRdb to 2020 to 2021). Receptors were amplified or captured by the immunoSEQ multiplex PCR assay. TCRdb re-hosts the immuneACCESS table, in-frame sequences only. Its copies lack some clones; in the studies checked, an unresolved V gene accounts for under half of them, and the cause for the rest is not known. Within this sample are 450,000 or so clones, with roughly 87% of them counted one time only. Roughly 0.9% of the sample comes from the top ten. The sequenced sample consisted of peripheral blood. These receptors all come from a man aged 18 to 35 with COVID-19, enrolled during active disease.

In DNA form, the CDR3 reads TGTGCCAGTACCCCAGGGACAGCTAATGAAAAACTGTTTTTT. As protein: CASTPGTANEKLFF. The gene calls are TRBV19 and TRBJ1-4; 7 nucleotides agree with TRBD1. The length of the CDR3 is 14 residues. Trimming cost V 7 bases and J 3 bases; bases outside gene matches: 5. Per germline, CDR1 LNHDA and CDR2 SQIVND (reference sequence).

V gene TRBV2 combines with J gene TRBJ2-6; D unclear. V was clipped by 1 base and J by 2 bases, with 9 bases between them. The germline V gene has CDR1 SNHLY and CDR2 FYNNEI. The CDR3 extends over 16 amino acids. The CDR3 reads CASSEGARTGANVLTF. The DNA of the CDR3 is TGTGCCAGCAGTGAAGGCGCTAGGACTGGGGCCAACGTCCTGACTTTC.

The rearrangement links TRBV5-1 to TRBJ1-6; no firm D call. V lost 1 base to trimming and J lost 7 bases, with 15 bases between them. Germline CDR1 is SGHRS and CDR2 is YFSETQ. CDR3 length: 16 amino acids. CDR3 protein: CASSLPLTSENSPLHF. DNA of the CDR3: TGCGCCAGCAGCTTGCCTTTGACATCCGAAAATTCACCCCTCCACTTT.

The chain combines TRBV24-1 with TRBJ2-1, with 10 nucleotides matching TRBD2. Germline V gene data show CDR1 as KGHDR and CDR2 as SFDVKD. The V gene end was trimmed by 8 bases and the J gene end by 6 bases; junction bases not matched to a gene: 9. The length of the CDR3 is 15 residues. CDR3 amino acids: CATTSPGLATNEQFF. DNA for the CDR3: TGTGCCACCACTTCCCCGGGACTAGCGACCAATGAGCAGTTCTTC.

In its sample, this clone was seen once. The chain links TRBV5-6 to TRBJ2-1, with 9 bases aligning to TRBD2. Looked up from germline, CDR1 is SGHDT and CDR2 is YYEEEE. The CDR3 has 18 residues. Germline trimming cut 6 bases from V and 0 bases from J; bases unmatched to any gene: 13. This CDR3 reads CASTSPISGGLSYNEQFF. In nucleotides, the CDR3 is TGTGCCAGCACCTCGCCGATTAGCGGGGGCCTCTCCTACAATGAGCAGTTCTTC.

Comments on this clone: Other DNA sequences of this sample code for an identical CDR3. J is TRBJ2-1 and V is TRBV9, with TRBD2 identical over 8 bases. There are 15 residues in the CDR3. Germline V CDR1 and CDR2: SGDLS, YYNGEE. Trimming cost V 2 bases and J 0 bases; bases outside gene matches: 1. The CDR3 spells CASSVLAGSYNEQFF. The CDR3 DNA is TGTGCCAGCAGCGTTCTAGCGGGCTCCTACAATGAGCAGTTCTTC.

This clone showed up just a few times. J is TRBJ2-7 and V is TRBV5-6; a possible D gene is TRBD2 (6 bases). Trimming removed 2 bases from V and 5 bases from J, with 11 bases in between. The germline V gene encodes CDR1 SGHDT and CDR2 YYEEEE. This CDR3 comprises 13 residues. In nucleotides, the CDR3 is TGTGCCAGCAGCTTCGGAGGGTTTAACGAGCAGTACTTC. This encodes CASSFGGFNEQYF. The entire variable domain, with the rest obtained from reference TRBV5-6 and TRBJ2-7, is as follows: DAGVTQSPTHLIKTRGQQVTLRCSPKSGHDTVSWYQQALGQGPQFIFQYYEEEERQRGNFPDRFSGHQFPNYSSELNVNALLLGDSALYLCASSFGGFNEQYFGPGTRLTVT.

The table lists this clone with a count of one. V gene TRBV5-1 combines with J gene TRBJ1-6; no definite D call. The CDR3 contains 15 residues. V was trimmed by 1 base and J by 7 bases, leaving 12 bases between them. Germline values: CDR1 SGHRS, CDR2 YFSETQ. The CDR3 sequence: CASSLMPGENSPLHF. The CDR3 DNA reads TGCGCCAGCAGCTTGATGCCGGGAGAGAATTCACCCCTCCACTTT.

The rearrangement links TRBV11-2 to TRBJ2-1; D is ambiguous. The CDR3 length is 14 residues. The germline V gene encodes CDR1 SGHAT and CDR2 FQNNGV. Between the trimmed V and J ends, which lost 0 bases and 4 bases, there was a span of 7 bases. DNA of the CDR3: TGTGCCAGCAGCTTAGATCCGGTGTACAATGAGCAGTTCTTC. Amino acids: CASSLDPVYNEQFF.

The rearrangement uses TRBV5-1 and TRBJ2-2, with 7 bases matching TRBD2. With 1 base clipped from V and 1 base from J, the junction kept 1 base outside the gene matches. The CDR3 extends over 15 amino acids. CDR1 is SGHRS and CDR2 is YFSETQ in the germline V gene. The CDR3 region is CASSLIAGNTGELFF. Written as DNA, the CDR3 is TGCGCCAGCAGCTTGATAGCGGGGAACACCGGGGAGCTGTTTTTT.

This chain connects TRBV12-3 or TRBV12-4 to TRBJ2-7; D gene uncertain. Trimming cost V 6 bases and J 1 base, with 7 bases left between them. The CDR3 has 12 amino acids. CDR3 protein: CASSLQSYEQYF. In DNA form, the CDR3 reads TGTGCCAGCAGCTTACAATCCTACGAGCAGTACTTC.